This T cell receptor (beta chain) derives from a study of beta chain features in type 1 diabetes. Study-wide points: In all four CD4+ subsets, TCRB CDR3 length was significantly, moderately reduced in type 1 diabetes. Patients with type 1 diabetes showed fewer VDJ junction insertions and more deletions.

The isolated RNA, all of it, was reverse transcribed, so expressed TCRB transcripts were what got sequenced. Regulatory, naive and central memory T cell samples averaged around 3.6 million reads. Repertoires were generated with immunoSEQ multiplex PCR, while TCRdb's copy carries only in-frame clones and drops some. Of about 640,000 clones in the sample, over 10% were seen once. The V end lost 2 bases, the J end lost 3 bases, and 13 bases lay between the germline ends. This CDR3 region has 15 residues. Germline-derived CDR1 and CDR2 are PRHDT and FYEKMQ (reference sequence). Comments on this clone: Its antigen remains unidentified.

Populations isolated by sorting all had purity greater than 95%. Sequenced: naive CD4+ T cells from blood. The source of this sequence is a man aged 25 to 45 with type 1 diabetes. This chain connects TRBV13 to TRBJ1-1; D is undetermined. CDR3 nucleotide sequence: TGTGCCAGCAGCTTAAATGAGGCCGTTCACACTGAAGCTTTCTTT. Protein sequence: CASSLNEAVHTEAFF.